This T cell receptor (beta chain) was identified during a study of cytomegalovirus exposure and HLA in healthy donors. V was shortened by 6 bases and J by 5 bases, with 19 bases between the two germline ends. Germline lookup yields CDR1 SQVTM and CDR2 ANQGSEA. CDR3 length: 14 residues. Overall study results and limits: Altogether, 164 TCR beta chains were recorded as cytomegalovirus-associated.

The PCR ran on 60 Vbeta and 13 Jbeta primers. The data were produced by immunoSEQ multiplex PCR, yet TCRdb's version contains in-frame clones alone and is incomplete. Of 200,000 or so clones in the sample, over 65% were seen once. Each donor's status was that of a healthy bone marrow donor. Concerning this clone itself: Its antigen remains unknown.

The source is a man in his late teens or twenties in good health and CMV-seronegative. The sequencing input was PBMCs. The chain uses TRBV29-1 and TRBJ2-5; D unclear. The CDR3 loop is CSVLGWIFTETQYF. CDR3 DNA sequence: TGCAGCGTCCTAGGATGGATTTTCACGGAGACCCAGTACTTC. The variable domain in full, completed from reference TRBV29-1 and TRBJ2-5, reads SAVISQKPSRDICQRGTSLTIQCQVDSQVTMMFWYRQQPGQSLTLIATANQGSEATYESGFVIDKFPISRPNLTFSTLTVSNMSPEDSSIYLCSVLGWIFTETQYFGPGTRLLVL.